The rows below give T cell receptor beta chains drawn from one sample of a study of cytomegalovirus exposure and HLA in healthy donors. The method was immunoSEQ multiplex PCR; TCRdb's version includes in-frame clones alone and lacks a portion of them. The sample lists about 120,000 clones, roughly 87% occurring once. Sequenced sample: PBMCs. The receptors come from a woman between 18 and 29 years old in good health and CMV-seronegative. Both conserved end residues are part of each CDR3. The order of the fields is J gene, V gene, D gene, clone size, CDR3 DNA, CDR3 protein. The D gene is left open where the match is weak. Only part of the rows carry a size: once, few, many, or a class if the clone is expanded.

J gene: TRBJ2-3; V gene: TRBV7-8; D gene: .; clone size: .; CDR3 DNA: TGTGCCAGCAGCTTGTATGGGCCCTACACAGATACGCAGTATTTT; CDR3 protein: CASSLYGPYTDTQYF
J gene: TRBJ2-5; V gene: TRBV29-1; D gene: TRBD1; clone size: .; CDR3 DNA: TGCAGTCTAACCCGGGACAGGTACAAAGAGACCCAGTACTTC; CDR3 protein: CSLTRDRYKETQYF
J gene: TRBJ2-3; V gene: TRBV6-6; D gene: TRBD2; clone size: .; CDR3 DNA: TGTGCCAGCAGTTACCCACTAGCGGGAAGCACAGATACGCAGTATTTT; CDR3 protein: CASSYPLAGSTDTQYF
J gene: TRBJ1-2; V gene: TRBV7-2; D gene: .; clone size: .; CDR3 DNA: TGTGCCAGCAGCTATTCGACAGGCAACTATGGCTACACCTTC; CDR3 protein: CASSYSTGNYGYTF
J gene: TRBJ2-7; V gene: TRBV5-4; D gene: TRBD2; clone size: .; CDR3 DNA: TGTGCCAGCAGCCTGACTAGCGGGAGTAACGAGCAGTACTTC; CDR3 protein: CASSLTSGSNEQYF
J gene: TRBJ1-1; V gene: TRBV18; D gene: .; clone size: .; CDR3 DNA: TGTGCCAGCTCACCCTTGCAACAGGTCCCTGAAGCTTTCTTT; CDR3 protein: CASSPLQQVPEAFF
J gene: TRBJ1-2; V gene: TRBV6-5; D gene: .; clone size: .; CDR3 DNA: TGTGCCAGCAGACAGGACGGAAACTATGGCTACACCTTC; CDR3 protein: CASRQDGNYGYTF
J gene: TRBJ2-3; V gene: TRBV6-1; D gene: .; clone size: .; CDR3 DNA: TGTGCCAGCACCCTTCTCTCTAGCACAGATACGCAGTATTTT; CDR3 protein: CASTLLSSTDTQYF
J gene: TRBJ2-7; V gene: TRBV10-2; D gene: .; clone size: .; CDR3 DNA: TGCGCCAGCAGGGGGCAATACTACGAGCAGTACTTC; CDR3 protein: CASRGQYYEQYF
J gene: TRBJ1-5; V gene: TRBV4-1; D gene: .; clone size: .; CDR3 DNA: TGCGCCAGCAGCCACACCCTAGCTTATAGCAATCAGCCCCAGCATTTT; CDR3 protein: CASSHTLAYSNQPQHF
J gene: TRBJ2-7; V gene: TRBV6-1; D gene: .; clone size: few; CDR3 DNA: TGTGCCAGCAGTGTTCCCGGGGAATCCTACGAGCAGTACTTC; CDR3 protein: CASSVPGESYEQYF
J gene: TRBJ2-7; V gene: TRBV5-1; D gene: TRBD1; clone size: .; CDR3 DNA: TGCGCCAGCAGCCACGGGACAGGGACGGACGAGCAGTACTTC; CDR3 protein: CASSHGTGTDEQYF
J gene: TRBJ1-2; V gene: TRBV6-6; D gene: .; clone size: once; CDR3 DNA: TGTGCCAGCAAGAGGGCGGGGTTGGATGGCTACACCTTC; CDR3 protein: CASKRAGLDGYTF
J gene: TRBJ1-1; V gene: TRBV5-5; D gene: .; clone size: .; CDR3 DNA: TGTGCCAGCAGCTGGCAGGGTGGTGAAGCTTTCTTT; CDR3 protein: CASSWQGGEAFF